The present TCR beta chain was sequenced within a study of cytomegalovirus exposure and HLA in healthy donors. Study results and limitations: Exclusion as indistinguishable affected some V segments, including TRBV6-2 and TRBV6-3. Researchers counted 164 TCR beta chains as cytomegalovirus-associated.

CDR3 length: 18 amino acids. With 2 bases removed from V and 3 bases from J, the gap between germline ends came to 20 bases. CDR1 and CDR2 (germline): MNHEY, SMNVEV (reference sequence). Researchers ran the PCR with 60 Vbeta and 13 Jbeta primers. Sequenced by immunoSEQ multiplex PCR; TCRdb stores in-frame clones only, minus some. The data hold approximately 150,000 clones, with roughly four fifths observed a single time. The donors gave bone marrow, and they were healthy. About this clone itself: No antigen is known for it.

The origin of this receptor is a girl between 5 and 17 years old in good health and CMV-seropositive. The rearrangement joins TRBV27 to TRBJ2-1; D gene uncertain. Sequenced sample: PBMCs. The CDR3 sequence is CASSLKSNVPRIYNEQFF. The CDR3 DNA is TGTGCCAGCAGTTTAAAGAGTAATGTTCCCCGAATCTACAATGAGCAGTTCTTC.